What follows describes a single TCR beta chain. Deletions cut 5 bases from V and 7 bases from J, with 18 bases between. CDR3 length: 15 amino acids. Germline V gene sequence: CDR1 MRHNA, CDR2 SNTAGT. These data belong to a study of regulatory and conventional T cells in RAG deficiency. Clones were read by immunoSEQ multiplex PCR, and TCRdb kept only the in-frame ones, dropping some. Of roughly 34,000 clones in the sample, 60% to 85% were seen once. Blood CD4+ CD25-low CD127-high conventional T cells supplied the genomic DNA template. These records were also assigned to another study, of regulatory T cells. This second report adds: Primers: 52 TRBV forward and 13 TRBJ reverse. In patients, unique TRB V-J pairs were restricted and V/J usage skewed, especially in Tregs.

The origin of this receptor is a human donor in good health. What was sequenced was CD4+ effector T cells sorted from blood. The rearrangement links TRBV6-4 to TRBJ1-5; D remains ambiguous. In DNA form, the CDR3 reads TGTGCCAGCAGTCCAGAGTACCTACAATCACAGCCCCAGCATTTT. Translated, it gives CASSPEYLQSQPQHF.